The present T cell receptor beta chain was sequenced within a study of blood T cells in healthy people across ages. On the study more broadly: Per every two T cells, about one barcoded beta molecule was captured by template switching.

Of note for this clonotype: A read error may account for a junction end that differs from germline.

The CDR3 runs 16 residues. From germline, CDR1 is SGHVS and CDR2 FNYEAQ. Sample-barcoded 5' priming and a J-beta primer mix drove a second PCR of about 6 to 12 cycles. TCRdb itself ran the 5' RACE reads through MiXCR, one entry per CDR3 protein. This repertoire shows around 1,900,000 distinct CDR3 sequences, about two fifths found once; its top ten account for roughly 24%. Each sample gave at least 7 million isolated PBMCs. The source is a human donor in good health. The chain couples TRBV7-6 to TRBJ1-2; no clear D. Sequenced input: blood. The CDR3, as DNA: TGTGTCAGCAGCTTAGAGATTGGAGGAGACGGCTATGGCTACACCTTC. Encoded protein: CVSSLEIGGDGYGYTF.